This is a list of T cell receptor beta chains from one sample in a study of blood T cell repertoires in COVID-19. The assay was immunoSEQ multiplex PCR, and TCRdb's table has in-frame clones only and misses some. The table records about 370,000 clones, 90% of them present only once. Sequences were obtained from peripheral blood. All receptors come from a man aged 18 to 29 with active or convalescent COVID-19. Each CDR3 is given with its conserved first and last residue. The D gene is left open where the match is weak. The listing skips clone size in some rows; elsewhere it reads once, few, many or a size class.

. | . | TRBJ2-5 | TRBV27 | CASSRPGHGWTQYF | TGTGCCAGCAGTCGACCGGGACACGGGTGGACCCAGTACTTC
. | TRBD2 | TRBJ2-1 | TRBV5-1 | CASSLARGGLYNEQFF | TGCGCCAGCAGCTTGGCCCGGGGGGGCCTCTACAATGAGCAGTTCTTC
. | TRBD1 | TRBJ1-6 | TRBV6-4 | CASTLITGGNSPLHF | TGTGCCAGCACCTTAATTACAGGGGGAAATTCACCCCTCCACTTT
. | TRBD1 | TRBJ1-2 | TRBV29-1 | CSVESNRGANYGYTF | TGCAGCGTTGAATCTAACAGGGGAGCTAACTATGGCTACACCTTC
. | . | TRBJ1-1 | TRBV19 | CASSFGDMNTEAFF | TGTGCCAGTAGTTTCGGTGACATGAACACTGAAGCTTTCTTT
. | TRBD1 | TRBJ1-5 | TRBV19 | CASSMGDRGGNQPQHF | TGTGCCAGTAGTATGGGGGACAGGGGAGGCAATCAGCCCCAGCATTTT
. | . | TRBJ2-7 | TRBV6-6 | CASSLRDISYEQYF | TGTGCCAGCAGTCTACGGGACATTTCTTACGAGCAGTACTTC
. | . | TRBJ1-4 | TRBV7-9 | CASSSQDRYNEKLFF | TGTGCCAGCAGCTCACAGGACAGATATAATGAAAAACTGTTTTTT
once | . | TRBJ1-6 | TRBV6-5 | CASRRPGGALHF | TGTGCCAGCAGGCGACCCGGGGGGGCCCTCCACTTT
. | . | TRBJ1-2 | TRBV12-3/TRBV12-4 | CASSLQQGFGYTF | TGTGCCAGCAGTCTGCAGCAGGGGTTCGGCTACACCTTC
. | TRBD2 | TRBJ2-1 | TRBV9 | CASSGTRETYNEQFF | TGTGCCAGCAGCGGGACTAGGGAGACCTACAATGAGCAGTTCTTC
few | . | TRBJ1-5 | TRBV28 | CAIHPQAGLINQPQHF | TGTGCCATACACCCACAGGCGGGGTTGATCAATCAGCCCCAGCATTTT
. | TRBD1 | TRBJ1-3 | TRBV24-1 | CATSQGGTGNTIYF | TGTGCCACCAGTCAAGGGGGCACTGGAAACACCATATATTTT
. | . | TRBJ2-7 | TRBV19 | CASRPQGSPSYEQYF | TGTGCCAGTAGACCCCAGGGATCTCCCTCCTACGAGCAGTACTTC
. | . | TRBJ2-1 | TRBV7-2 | CASSLDSLPYNEQFF | TGTGCCAGCAGCTTAGACAGCCTCCCCTACAATGAGCAGTTCTTC
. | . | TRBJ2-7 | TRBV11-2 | CASSWDGSSYEQYF | TGTGCCAGCAGTTGGGACGGGAGCTCCTACGAGCAGTACTTC
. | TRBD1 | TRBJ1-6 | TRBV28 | CASRTGSSYNSPLHF | TGTGCCAGTAGGACAGGGAGCTCCTATAATTCACCCCTCCACTTT
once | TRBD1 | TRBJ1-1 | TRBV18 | CASSPVDRVGTEAFF | TGTGCCAGCTCACCGGTGGACAGGGTGGGGACTGAAGCTTTCTTT
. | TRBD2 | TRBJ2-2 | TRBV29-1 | CSVVPSGRENTGELFF | TGCAGCGTTGTTCCTAGCGGGAGGGAAAACACCGGGGAGCTGTTTTTT
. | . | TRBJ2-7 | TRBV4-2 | CASSQEVGATSEQYF | TGTGCCAGCAGCCAAGAGGTGGGAGCAACCAGCGAGCAGTACTTC